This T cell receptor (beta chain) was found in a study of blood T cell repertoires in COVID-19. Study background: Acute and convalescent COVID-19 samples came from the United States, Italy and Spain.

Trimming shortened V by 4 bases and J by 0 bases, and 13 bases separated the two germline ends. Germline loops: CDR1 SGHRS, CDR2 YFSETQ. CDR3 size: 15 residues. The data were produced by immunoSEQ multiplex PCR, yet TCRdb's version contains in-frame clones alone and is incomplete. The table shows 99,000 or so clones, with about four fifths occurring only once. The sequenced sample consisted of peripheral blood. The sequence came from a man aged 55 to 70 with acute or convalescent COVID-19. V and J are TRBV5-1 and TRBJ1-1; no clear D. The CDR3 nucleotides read TGCGCCAGCAGCAAGACCCCAGACTTGAACACTGAAGCTTTCTTT. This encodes CASSKTPDLNTEAFF.